The 24 T cell receptor beta chains below all came from one sample that was sequenced in a study of Tregs in tolerant kidney transplant recipients. Method: immunoSEQ multiplex PCR; TCRdb's copy keeps in-frame clones and lacks some. The sample contains roughly 66,000 clones, 80% to 95% of which appear only once. Specimen: CD8+ T cells from blood, collected before the transplant. These TCRs come from a human donor who received a combined kidney and bone marrow transplant.

The chain employs TRBV11-3 and TRBJ2-7; 8 bases align to TRBD2. Trimming at V came to 5 bases and at J to 1 base, leaving 7 bases not matched to a gene. Germline-derived CDR1 and CDR2 are SGHNT and YENEEA. This CDR3 is 15 amino acids long. The chain's CDR3 is CASSPLAGGSYEQYF. CDR3 bases: TGTGCCAGCAGCCCCCTTGCGGGAGGTTCCTACGAGCAGTACTTC.

J is TRBJ2-3 and V is TRBV4-1; perhaps TRBD1 as D (5 bases). CDR3 length equals 14 residues. V lost 7 bases and J 2 bases, leaving 13 bases between the germline ends. CDR1 and CDR2 from the germline V gene are MGHRA and YSYEKL. Written as DNA, the CDR3 is TGCGCCAGCAACTGGGGCGGCTCCACAGATACGCAGTATTTT. As protein: CASNWGGSTDTQYF.

This rearrangement joins TRBV11-1 to TRBJ2-1; possibly TRBD1 for D (5 bases). This CDR3 contains 13 residues. Trimming stripped 5 bases from V and 7 bases from J, with 12 bases between. CDR1 SGHAT and CDR2 FQDESV come from the germline V gene (reference sequence). The CDR3 coding sequence is TGTGCCAGCAGCCGAGGCAGGGTAAATGAGCAGTTCTTC. This encodes CASSRGRVNEQFF.

This clone was detected only once. This chain uses TRBV10-2 with TRBJ1-1; 7 nucleotides line up with TRBD1. CDR3 length: 13 residues. The V segment lost 7 bases and the J segment 2 bases; nucleotides outside the gene matches: 4. Germline lookup yields CDR1 WSHSY and CDR2 SAAADI. As DNA, the CDR3 is TGCGCCAGCACCGACAGGGTAAACACTGAAGCTTTCTTT. Protein product: CASTDRVNTEAFF.

The CDR3 sequence: CASSAYPADRADTEAFF. In DNA, the CDR3 is TGTGCCAGCAGCGCATATCCCGCCGACAGGGCCGACACTGAAGCTTTCTTT. The V call is TRBV7-3, the J call TRBJ1-1; 7 bases match TRBD1. The germline V gene has CDR1 SGHTA and CDR2 FQGTGA. The CDR3 extends over 17 amino acids. After removal of 5 bases from V and 3 bases from J, the junction contained 15 bases not matched to a gene.

This clone is labeled as medium-sized. V usage is TRBV19 and J usage is TRBJ2-7, with 8 nucleotides matching TRBD2. From germline, CDR1 is LNHDA and CDR2 SQIVND (reference sequence). V shed 4 bases, J shed 0 bases, and the junction held 2 bases outside the gene matches. The CDR3 loop spans 14 amino acids. For the CDR3, the DNA is TGTGCCAGTAGTACGGGGGGGAACTCCTACGAGCAGTACTTC. Translating it yields CASSTGGNSYEQYF.

This chain links TRBV7-9 with TRBJ2-7; no definite D call. Germline assignment: CDR1 SEHNR and CDR2 FQNEAQ (reference sequence). This CDR3 has 12 residues. The V and J ends lost 4 bases and 4 bases respectively, with 8 bases between them. Here the CDR3 DNA reads TGTGCCAGCAGCTCTTACACATACGAGCAGTACTTC. Encoded protein: CASSSYTYEQYF.

V is TRBV27 and J is TRBJ2-2; D might be TRBD1 (6 bases). V shed 7 bases and J shed 5 bases, with 11 bases lying between them. CDR1 MNHEY and CDR2 SMNVEV come from the germline V gene (reference sequence). CDR3 length equals 13 residues. The CDR3 is CASTRTGTGELFF. As DNA, the CDR3 is TGTGCCAGCACCCGAACAGGGACCGGGGAGCTGTTTTTT.

The chain's CDR3 is CASSLFPGTQGETQYF. The CDR3 bases are TGTGCCAGCAGTTTATTCCCCGGGACTCAAGGGGAGACCCAGTACTTC. V and J are TRBV28 and TRBJ2-5; possible D gene TRBD2, 6 bases. CDR3 size: 16 residues. Germline V gene data show CDR1 as MDHEN and CDR2 as SYDVKM. V dropped 1 base and J dropped 5 bases, with 17 bases sitting between them.

The chain combines TRBV19 with TRBJ2-7, with 10 nucleotides matching TRBD2. Germline CDR1 reads LNHDA; CDR2 reads SQIVND (reference sequence). This CDR3 has 14 amino acids. Losses at the gene ends were 3 bases for V and 4 bases for J; bases not matched to a gene: 3. The CDR3 DNA reads as TGTGCCAGTAGTATCGGACTAGCGGATTACGAGCAGTACTTC. Its protein product is CASSIGLADYEQYF.

The chain joins TRBV30 to TRBJ2-1; the match to TRBD2 covers 15 bases. Germline-derived CDR1 and CDR2 are GTSNPN and SVGIG (reference sequence). Trimming took 1 base from V and 6 from J; bases not matched to a gene: 4. The CDR3 runs 16 residues. In nucleotides, the CDR3 is TGTGCCTGGAGTGAAGGACTAGCGGGAGGGGGCAATGAGCAGTTCTTC. Its protein is CAWSEGLAGGGNEQFF.

The CDR3 sequence: CASSPQGSGQPQHF. The CDR3 DNA reads as TGTGCCAGCAGTCCACAGGGTTCGGGTCAGCCCCAGCATTTT. The gene calls are TRBV7-6 and TRBJ1-5; a possible D gene is TRBD1 (6 bases). The length of the CDR3 is 14 residues. Trimming left V 6 bases short and J 6 bases short, with 15 bases between. Germline V gives CDR1 SGHVS, CDR2 FNYEAQ.

The J gene is TRBJ1-5, the V gene TRBV29-1, with D possibly being TRBD1 (5 bases). The CDR3 runs to 12 residues. Trimming shortened V by 1 base and J by 11 bases, and 12 bases separated the two germline ends. Germline V lookup: CDR1 SQVTM, CDR2 ANQGSEA. The DNA of the CDR3 is TGCAGCGTTGAAGGGACTGGGGGGGCCCAGCATTTT. Translated, it gives CSVEGTGGAQHF.

The chain employs TRBV7-9 and TRBJ2-1; the match to TRBD2 covers 10 bases. The CDR3 consists of 16 residues. Trimming removed 5 bases from V and 4 bases from J; junction bases left unmatched: 8. Germline CDR1 SEHNR, CDR2 FQNEAQ (reference sequence). The CDR3 is CASSPKLAGRYNEQFF. The CDR3 DNA reads TGTGCCAGCAGCCCCAAACTAGCGGGAAGGTACAATGAGCAGTTCTTC.

This clone was counted a single time. The chain couples TRBV27 to TRBJ1-1; D not resolved. V was pared by 7 bases and J by 1 base, with 16 bases between. Germline CDR1 is MNHEY and CDR2 is SMNVEV (reference sequence). CDR3 length: 15 amino acids. This CDR3 reads CASTTEPGGNTEAFF. CDR3 DNA: TGTGCCAGCACCACTGAGCCGGGTGGGAACACTGAAGCTTTCTTT.

V and J are TRBV29-1 and TRBJ1-1; a possible D gene is TRBD1 (6 bases). Germline CDR1 and CDR2: SQVTM and ANQGSEA. Trimming shortened V by 5 bases and J by 11 bases, and 21 bases separated the two germline ends. The CDR3 spans 13 residues. This chain's CDR3 is CSVYDGGLARAFF. CDR3 DNA: TGCAGCGTTTACGACGGGGGGCTTGCGAGGGCTTTCTTT.

The chain joins TRBV2 to TRBJ2-5, with 12 bases that match TRBD2. The CDR3 sequence is 18 residues long. In germline, CDR1 is SNHLY, CDR2 FYNNEI. V was clipped by 6 bases and J by 4 bases; unmatched bases: 15. DNA of the CDR3: TGTGCCAGCAGGGCCCGGACTAGCGGGATCGAAGAGGCAGAGACCCAGTACTTC. Its protein is CASRARTSGIEEAETQYF.

The chain employs TRBV11-3 and TRBJ2-5, with D perhaps TRBD2 (5 bases). The CDR3 totals 14 residues. The germline CDR1 and CDR2 sequences are SGHNT and YENEEA. With 1 base removed from V and 3 bases from J, the gap between germline ends came to 9 bases. The DNA of the CDR3 is TGTGCCAGCAGCTTAGGGGTAGCGAAAGAGACCCAGTACTTC. It is translated as CASSLGVAKETQYF.

The chain joins TRBV5-5 to TRBJ2-7; 9 positions match TRBD1. Germline V gene lookup returns CDR1 SGHKS and CDR2 YYEKEE (reference sequence). The CDR3 totals 15 residues. J lost 2 bases, V lost 2 bases, and 5 bases had no gene match. The CDR3 coding sequence is TGTGCCAGCAGCTTAGTGACAGGGGGTGCCTACGAGCAGTACTTC. It specifies CASSLVTGGAYEQYF.

The table lists this clone with a count of one. The chain carries TRBV7-3 and TRBJ2-1; possibly TRBD2 for D (6 bases). Germline CDR1 SGHTA, CDR2 FQGTGA. V lost 0 bases to trimming and J lost 4 bases, with 13 bases between them. This CDR3 comprises 16 residues. Written as DNA, the CDR3 is TGTGCCAGCAGCTTAACGATGGGGGGACGGTACAATGAGCAGTTCTTC. This encodes CASSLTMGGRYNEQFF.

A single count supports this clone. V usage is TRBV28 and J usage is TRBJ2-3, with TRBD2 matching 11 bases. From germline, CDR1 is MDHEN and CDR2 SYDVKM. The CDR3 is 15 amino acids. V trimming: 7 bases; J trimming: 3 bases; junction bases outside the gene matches: 6. The chain's CDR3 is CASTLAGGGTDTQYF. The CDR3 nucleotides read TGTGCCAGCACTCTAGCGGGGGGTGGGACAGATACGCAGTATTTT.

This sequence joins TRBV4-2 and TRBJ2-5; tentatively, D is TRBD2 (6 bases). The J call may be incorrect, as the DNA end agrees better with TRBJ2-7. Germline loops: CDR1 LGHNA, CDR2 YNFKEQ. The CDR3 has 15 amino acids. CDR3 in amino acids: CASSRWAGPSYEQYF. CDR3 sequence (DNA): TGTGCCAGCAGCCGGTGGGCGGGACCATCCTACGAGCAGTACTTC.

The V call is TRBV7-6, the J call TRBJ2-5; 8 nucleotides match TRBD1. The germline CDR1 and CDR2 sequences are SGHVS and FNYEAQ. J was trimmed by 5 bases and V by 1 base; bases with no gene match: 9. The CDR3 contains 16 residues. This CDR3 is CASSLEAGGAYETQYF. The CDR3 DNA sequence: TGTGCCAGCAGCTTAGAGGCAGGGGGCGCCTATGAGACCCAGTACTTC. The entire variable domain, with the rest obtained from reference TRBV7-6 and TRBJ2-5, is as follows: GAGVSQSPRYKVTKRGQDVALRCDPISGHVSLYWYRQALGQGPEFLTYFNYEAQQDKSGLPNDRFSAERPEGSISTLTIQRTEQRDSAMYRCASSLEAGGAYETQYFGPGTRLLVL.

The rearrangement joins TRBV7-6 to TRBJ2-3, with 11 positions matching TRBD2. Germline V gene data show CDR1 as SGHVS and CDR2 as FNYEAQ. The J segment lost 3 bases and the V segment lost 6 bases, leaving 2 bases of the junction unmatched. The CDR3 has 14 amino acids. The CDR3 DNA reads TGTGCCAGCAGGGGACTAGCGGCGACAGATACGCAGTATTTT. This sequence encodes CASRGLAATDTQYF. Filled out from reference TRBV7-6 and TRBJ2-3, the complete variable domain reads GAGVSQSPRYKVTKRGQDVALRCDPISGHVSLYWYRQALGQGPEFLTYFNYEAQQDKSGLPNDRFSAERPEGSISTLTIQRTEQRDSAMYRCASRGLAATDTQYFGPGTRLTVL.